This TCR beta chain was recorded in a study of Ad26.COV2.S vaccination and SARS-CoV-2 variants. As to treatment: approximately 18 received Ad26.COV2.S at low or high dose, single or two shots; roughly five received placebo; per-sample allocation not given. Sampling was done on day 63 after the first vaccine or placebo injection. Sequenced by immunoSEQ multiplex PCR; TCRdb stores in-frame clones only, minus some. The data hold roughly 680,000 clones, with about 89% observed a single time. Losses at the gene ends were 5 bases for V and 7 bases for J; bases not matched to a gene: 5. Germline V gives CDR1 GTSNPN, CDR2 SVGIG (reference sequence). The CDR3 runs to 11 residues.

The material was peripheral blood, obtained in a trial of Ad26.COV2.S vaccine versus placebo. This chain links TRBV30 with TRBJ2-7; 7 bases align to TRBD1. This receptor was taken from a person aged 18 to 65 who received the Ad26.COV2.S COVID-19 vaccine or a placebo. The CDR3 protein is CAWDRAGEQYF. The DNA of the CDR3 is TGTGCCTGGGACAGGGCGGGTGAGCAGTACTTC.